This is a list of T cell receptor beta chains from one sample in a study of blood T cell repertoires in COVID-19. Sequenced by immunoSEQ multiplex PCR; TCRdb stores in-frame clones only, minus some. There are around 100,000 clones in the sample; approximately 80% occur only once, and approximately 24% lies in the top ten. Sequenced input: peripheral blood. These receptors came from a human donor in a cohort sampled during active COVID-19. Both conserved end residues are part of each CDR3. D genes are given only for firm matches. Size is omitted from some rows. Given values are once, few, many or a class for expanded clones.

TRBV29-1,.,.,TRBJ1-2,CSVGQKQNYGYTF,TGCAGCGTGGGGCAGAAACAAAACTATGGCTACACCTTC
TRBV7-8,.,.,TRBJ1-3,CASSPYSQVPGNTIYF,TGTGCCAGCAGTCCGTACTCACAGGTCCCTGGAAACACCATATATTTT
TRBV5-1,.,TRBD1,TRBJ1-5,CASSLTGASNQPQHF,TGCGCCAGCAGCTTGACAGGGGCTAGCAATCAGCCCCAGCATTTT
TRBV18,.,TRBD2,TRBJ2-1,CASSPPASGHDEQFF,TGTGCCAGCTCACCACCTGCTAGCGGGCACGATGAGCAGTTCTTC
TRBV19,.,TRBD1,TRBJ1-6,CASSIGQGVSPLHF,TGTGCCAGTAGTATAGGACAGGGGGTTTCACCCCTCCACTTT
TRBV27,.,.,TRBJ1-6,CASSLGGGRSPLHF,TGTGCCAGCAGTTTAGGTGGGGGCCGTTCACCCCTCCACTTT
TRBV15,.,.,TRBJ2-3,CATSRIGYTSTDTQYF,TGTGCCACCAGCAGAATCGGGTACACTAGCACAGATACGCAGTATTTT
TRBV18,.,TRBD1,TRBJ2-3,CASSPSRQGASTDTQYF,TGTGCCAGCTCACCATCACGACAGGGGGCTAGCACAGATACGCAGTATTTT
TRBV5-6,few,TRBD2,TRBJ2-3,CASSLLVAGGADTQYF,TGTGCCAGCAGCTTGTTAGTAGCGGGAGGGGCAGATACGCAGTATTTT
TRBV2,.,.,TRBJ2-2,CASSRRGIAGELFF,TGTGCCAGCAGTCGAAGGGGGATAGCCGGGGAGCTGTTTTTT
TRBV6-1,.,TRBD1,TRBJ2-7,CASSEVGTGGEQYF,TGTGCCAGCAGTGAAGTGGGGACAGGGGGCGAGCAGTACTTC
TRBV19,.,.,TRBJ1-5,CASSRAGTLNQPQHF,TGTGCCAGTAGTAGGGCCGGGACTCTCAATCAGCCCCAGCATTTT
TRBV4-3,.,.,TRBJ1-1,CASSQDRQMNTEAFF,TGCGCCAGCAGCCAAGATCGACAGATGAACACTGAAGCTTTCTTT
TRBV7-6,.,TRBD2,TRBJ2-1,CASSLGPLAGGSSSYNEQFF,TGTGCCAGCAGCTTGGGGCCACTAGCGGGGGGATCGAGCTCCTACAATGAGCAGTTCTTC
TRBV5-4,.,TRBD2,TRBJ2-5,CASSSGLVGETQYF,TGTGCCAGCAGCTCGGGACTAGTAGGAGAGACCCAGTACTTC
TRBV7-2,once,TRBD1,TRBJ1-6,CASSLGGGDRAPLHF,TGTGCCAGCAGCTTAGGTGGAGGTGACAGGGCACCCCTCCACTTT
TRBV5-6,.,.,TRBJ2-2,CASSLNVLGPGELFF,TGTGCCAGCAGCTTGAACGTGCTTGGGCCCGGGGAGCTGTTTTTT
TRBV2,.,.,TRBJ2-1,CASSLEGARANEQFF,TGTGCCAGCAGTCTAGAAGGAGCCAGGGCTAATGAGCAGTTCTTC
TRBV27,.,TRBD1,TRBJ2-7,CASSRQGNYEQYF,TGTGCCAGCAGTAGACAGGGGAACTACGAGCAGTACTTC
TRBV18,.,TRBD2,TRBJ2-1,CASSITGTSGNNEQFF,TGTGCCAGCTCAATAACCGGGACTAGCGGGAACAATGAGCAGTTCTTC
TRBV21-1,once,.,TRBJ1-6,CASSKGAGSEHSPLHF,TGTGCCAGCAGCAAAGGTGCAGGGTCGGAGCATTCACCCCTCCACTTT
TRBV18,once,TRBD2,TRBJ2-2,CASSPGLAGGNTGELFF,TGTGCCAGCTCACCAGGACTAGCGGGAGGGAACACCGGGGAGCTGTTTTTT
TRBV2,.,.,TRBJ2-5,CASIDPGSERETQYF,TGTGCCAGCATCGACCCGGGCTCCGAGCGGGAGACCCAGTACTTC
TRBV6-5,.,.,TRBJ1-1,CASSYASLNTEAFF,TGTGCCAGCAGTTACGCAAGCCTGAACACTGAAGCTTTCTTT
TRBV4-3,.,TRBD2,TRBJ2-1,CASSQSRTSGGANEQFF,TGCGCCAGCAGCCAATCCCGAACTAGCGGGGGGGCCAATGAGCAGTTCTTC
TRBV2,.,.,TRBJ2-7,CASRTESYEQYF,TGTGCCAGCAGGACAGAATCCTACGAGCAGTACTTC
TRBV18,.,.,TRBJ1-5,CASSPLGAQGRQPQHF,TGTGCCAGCTCACCACTAGGGGCCCAGGGCAGGCAGCCCCAGCATTTT
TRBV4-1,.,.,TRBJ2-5,CASSQGSNQETQYF,TGCGCCAGCAGCCAAGGATCTAATCAAGAGACCCAGTACTTC
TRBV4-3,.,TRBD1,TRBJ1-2,CASSQDLGTVFYGYTF,TGCGCCAGCAGCCAAGATCTTGGGACAGTCTTCTATGGCTACACCTTC
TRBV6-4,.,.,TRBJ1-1,CASSFDMNTEAFF,TGTGCCAGCAGTTTTGACATGAACACTGAAGCTTTCTTT
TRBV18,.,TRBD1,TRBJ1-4,CASSTRQGAGEKLFF,TGTGCCAGCTCGACCCGACAGGGGGCAGGTGAAAAACTGTTTTTT
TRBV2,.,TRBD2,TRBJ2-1,CASSEDGLAGNEQFF,TGTGCCAGCAGTGAAGACGGACTAGCTGGCAATGAGCAGTTCTTC
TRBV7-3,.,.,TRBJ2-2,CASSLMEPGRRELFF,TGTGCCAGCAGCTTAATGGAGCCAGGGCGGAGGGAGCTGTTTTTT
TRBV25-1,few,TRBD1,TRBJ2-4,CASKGQGENIQYF,TGTGCCAGCAAGGGACAGGGGGAAAACATTCAGTACTTC
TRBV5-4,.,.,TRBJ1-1,CASSLQGFDTEAFF,TGTGCCAGCAGCTTACAGGGCTTCGACACTGAAGCTTTCTTT
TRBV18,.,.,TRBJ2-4,CASSPGGQTNKNIQYF,TGTGCCAGCTCACCCGGCGGACAGACCAACAAAAACATTCAGTACTTC
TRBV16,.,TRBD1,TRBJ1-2,CASSLQGQGLVYGYTF,TGTGCCAGCAGCCTACAGGGACAGGGCCTCGTCTATGGCTACACCTTC
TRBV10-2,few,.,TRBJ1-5,CASSGMTGLGNQPQHF,TGCGCCAGCAGTGGGATGACAGGACTGGGCAATCAGCCCCAGCATTTT
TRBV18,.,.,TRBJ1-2,CASSLERGNYGYTF,TGTGCCAGCTCACTAGAGCGGGGTAACTATGGCTACACCTTC
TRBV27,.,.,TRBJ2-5,CASSPTAGKETQYF,TGTGCCAGCAGTCCGACGGCGGGGAAGGAGACCCAGTACTTC
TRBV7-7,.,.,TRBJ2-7,CASSLSAGGSYEQYF,TGTGCTAGCAGCTTATCAGCAGGGGGGTCCTACGAGCAGTACTTC